Below are 18 T cell receptor beta chains sequenced from a single sample in a study of blood T cells in healthy people across ages (dated by TCRdb to about 2015). Library preparation was by 5' RACE. The sequencer was an Illumina HiSeq 2500. A second PCR of about 7 to 12 cycles was run with a J-beta primer mix and a sample-barcoded 5' primer. Using fastp trimming at Q25 and MiXCR clonotype assembly, TCRdb reanalyzed the public sequencing data and kept in-frame beta chains. A single entry per CDR3 protein holds the most common genes and DNA from its merged rows. This sample gives some 750,000 distinct CDR3 sequences in total; 22% of them show up just once. Jointly, the top ten make up around 22% of the sample. Specimen: blood. The receptor source for this set is a man aged 70 or older in good health.

This clonotype was counted a few times. A read error may produce the germline difference seen at one junction end. This chain links TRBV4-3 with TRBJ1-4; the D is unclear. The CDR3 has 17 residues. Germline V lookup: CDR1 LGHNA, CDR2 YSLEER. Here the CDR3 reads CVSSQVSGRIRREKLFF. Here the CDR3 DNA reads TGCGTCAGCAGCCAAGTCTCCGGTCGCATCAGACGGGAAAAACTGTTTTTT.

The chain carries TRBV4-3 and TRBJ1-1; no definite D call. V lost 1 base and J 7 bases, leaving 10 bases between the germline ends. The CDR3 loop spans 13 amino acids. Per the germline V gene, CDR1 is LGHNA and CDR2 is YSLEER. The CDR3 reads CASSQARLREAFF. The CDR3 DNA sequence: TGCGCCAGCAGCCAAGCAAGACTTCGTGAAGCTTTCTTT.

This chain uses TRBV12-3 or TRBV12-4 with TRBJ2-7; D could derive from TRBD1 or TRBD2 (6 bases each). The CDR3 consists of 15 residues. Trimming took off 1 base at V and 6 bases at J, with 16 bases between the two ends. This CDR3 reads CASSLGRGGGTEQYF. The DNA of the CDR3 is TGTGCCAGCAGTTTAGGCCGTGGGGGCGGGACCGAGCAGTACTTC.

The V call is TRBV6-4, the J call TRBJ2-1, with 9 bases lining up with TRBD2. Looked up from germline, CDR1 is MRHNA and CDR2 is SNTAGT. CDR3 length: 14 residues. With V trimmed by 9 bases and J by 9 bases, 12 bases remained unmatched. Here the CDR3 DNA reads TGTGCCAGTAGTTCGGGACTAGCCTCCGGTGAGCAGTTCTTC. Protein sequence: CASSSGLASGEQFF.

The chain uses TRBV11-2 and TRBJ2-5; 10 nucleotides line up with TRBD2. The DNA end is a closer match to TRBJ2-1, so the J assignment may be wrong. The CDR3 runs to 14 residues. Germline V gives CDR1 SGHAT, CDR2 FQNNGV. In nucleotides, the CDR3 is TGTGCCAGCAGCCAGCGGGGGGGCATGAATGAGCAGTTCTTC. Translation gives CASSQRGGMNEQFF.

At least ten counts were recorded for this clonotype. J is TRBJ2-5 and V is TRBV24-1, with D perhaps matching TRBD1 (5 bases). CDR1 is KGHDR, CDR2 SFDVKD, per germline. This CDR3 has 13 residues. V lost 7 bases and J lost 4, with 12 bases in between. In DNA form, the CDR3 reads TGTGCCACCAGCCCCCAGGGAAGAGAGACCCAGTACTTC. Its translation is CATSPQGRETQYF.

The genes are TRBV6-2 or TRBV6-3 and TRBJ1-2; maybe TRBD1 (5 bases). The V end lost 6 bases, the J end lost 2 bases, and 13 bases lay between the germline ends. The CDR3 length is 14 residues. CDR1 is MNHEY and CDR2 is SVGEGT in the germline V gene. The CDR3 coding sequence is TGTGCCAGCAGAGGATCGACAGAGAACTATGGCTACACCTTC. It encodes CASRGSTENYGYTF.

The rearrangement uses TRBV6-2 or TRBV6-3 and TRBJ2-1, with D unclear. V lost 0 bases and J lost 8, with 5 bases in between. CDR1 and CDR2 from the germline V gene are MNHEY and SVGEGT. CDR3 size: 12 residues. The CDR3 sequence: CASSYSTYEQFF. The CDR3 DNA is TGTGCCAGCAGTTACTCGACCTATGAGCAGTTCTTC.

This clonotype appeared a few times. V gene TRBV5-1 combines with J gene TRBJ1-1; 7 bases are shared with TRBD1. The CDR3 has 14 residues. Germline V lookup: CDR1 SGHRS, CDR2 YFSETQ. Unmatched junction bases numbered 6, after V lost 2 bases and J lost 5 bases. The CDR3 region has the DNA TGCGCCAGCAGCTTAGGAACAGGGGTGACTGAAGCTTTCTTT. Protein product: CASSLGTGVTEAFF.

The table lists this clonotype with a few counts. This chain uses TRBV20-1 with TRBJ2-5, with 7 bases that match TRBD2. This CDR3 spans 14 amino acids. Germline lookup yields CDR1 DFQATT and CDR2 SNEGSKA (reference sequence). V trimming: 7 bases; J trimming: 2 bases; junction bases outside the gene matches: 10. CDR3 bases: TGCAGTGTGGTCGAGGCGGGGGTGCAAGAGACCCAGTACTTC. This codes for CSVVEAGVQETQYF.

The chain uses TRBV29-1 and TRBJ1-4; perhaps TRBD1 as D (5 bases). Germline V gives CDR1 SQVTM, CDR2 ANQGSEA. The CDR3 extends over 14 amino acids. The V end lost 6 bases, the J end lost 4 bases, and 15 bases lay between the germline ends. CDR3 coding DNA: TGCAGCGTGACGGACAAGGGGAGTAATGAAAAACTGTTTTTT. Its protein product is CSVTDKGSNEKLFF.

This clonotype has more than one count but fewer than ten. V gene TRBV3-1 combines with J gene TRBJ2-3; tentatively, D is TRBD1 (6 bases). Deletions cut 0 bases from V and 2 bases from J, with 12 bases between. Germline CDR1 and CDR2: LGHDT and YNNKEL (reference sequence). The CDR3 loop spans 16 amino acids. CDR3 in DNA: TGTGCCAGCAGCCAAGATCCCTGGACAGACACAGATACGCAGTATTTT. Protein: CASSQDPWTDTDTQYF.

V and J are TRBV11-2 and TRBJ1-6; maybe TRBD1 (6 bases). Per the germline V gene, CDR1 is SGHAT and CDR2 is FQNNGV. V was shortened by 3 bases and J by 13 bases, with 10 bases between the two germline ends. The CDR3 has 12 residues. CDR3 in DNA: TGTGCCAGCAGCTTCAGGGGAACTCCCCTCCACTTT. It translates to CASSFRGTPLHF.

This clonotype appeared a few times. The chain combines TRBV6-2 or TRBV6-3 with TRBJ2-1; no clear D gene. This CDR3 has 14 residues. V lost 4 bases, J lost 5 bases, and 12 bases lay in between. The germline V gene encodes CDR1 MNHEY and CDR2 SVGEGT. CDR3 amino acids: CASSSMSHHNEQFF. CDR3 sequence (DNA): TGTGCCAGCAGTTCCATGAGTCACCACAATGAGCAGTTCTTC.

A few counts support this clonotype. This chain links TRBV3-1 with TRBJ1-1; no reliable D call. Deletions cut 2 bases from V and 0 bases from J, with 7 bases between. CDR3 length: 14 amino acids. Germline V CDR1 and CDR2: LGHDT, YNNKEL (reference sequence). The CDR3 is CASSQRQVNTEAFF. The CDR3 DNA reads as TGTGCCAGCAGCCAAAGGCAGGTGAACACTGAAGCTTTCTTT. The complete variable domain, with remaining parts taken from reference TRBV3-1 and TRBJ1-1, reads DTAVSQTPKYLVTQMGNDKSIKCEQNLGHDTMYWYKQDSKKFLKIMFSYNNKELIINETVPNRFSPKSPDKAHLNLHINSLELGDSAVYFCASSQRQVNTEAFFGQGTRLTVV.

The V call is TRBV24-1, the J call TRBJ2-3; TRBD1 matches 8 bases. Trimming took 3 bases from V and 0 from J; bases not matched to a gene: 1. This CDR3 has 15 amino acids. Germline V gives CDR1 KGHDR, CDR2 SFDVKD. CDR3 protein: CATSDRTGSTDTQYF. The CDR3 DNA sequence: TGTGCCACCAGTGATCGGACAGGGAGCACAGATACGCAGTATTTT.

This clonotype was seen repeatedly, ten times or more. The V and J genes are TRBV20-1 and TRBJ2-7; 8 nucleotides align to TRBD1. Germline assignment: CDR1 DFQATT and CDR2 SNEGSKA (reference sequence). The junction had 9 bases not matched to a gene; V was cut back by 5 bases and J by 3 bases. There are 14 residues in the CDR3. Here the CDR3 DNA reads TGCAGTGCTTACCCCGGGACAGGAGTCTACGAGCAGTACTTC. Its protein is CSAYPGTGVYEQYF.

The chain joins TRBV3-1 to TRBJ2-5; D is tentatively TRBD1 or TRBD2 (5 bases each). CDR3 length: 14 amino acids. Germline values: CDR1 LGHDT, CDR2 YNNKEL (reference sequence). The V end lost 4 bases, the J end lost 5 bases, and 14 bases lay between the germline ends. The CDR3, as DNA: TGTGCCAGCAGCCCAGGGACGACGTCGGAGACCCAGTACTTC. As protein: CASSPGTTSETQYF.